This TCR beta chain is drawn from a study of blood T cell repertoires in COVID-19. Looking at the study overall: The United States, Italy and Spain supplied acute and convalescent COVID-19 samples. T cells, B-cell-depleted T cells, or PBMCs provided the cDNA or gDNA that served as material.

The CDR3 loop spans 15 amino acids. Germline V CDR1 and CDR2: LNHDA, SQIVND (reference sequence). Trimming left V 1 base short and J 5 bases short, with 12 bases between. The assay was immunoSEQ multiplex PCR, and TCRdb's table has in-frame clones only and misses some. Seen here are approximately 40,000 clones, 70% to 90% observed once, and the top ten hold 2% to 2.5%. This TCR was sampled from a human donor in a cohort sampled during active COVID-19. The V call is TRBV19, the J call TRBJ2-1; D remains ambiguous. The sample consisted of peripheral blood. The CDR3 loop reads CASSIGPLEHNEQFF. The CDR3 DNA follows: TGTGCCAGTAGTATAGGGCCCCTCGAACACAATGAGCAGTTCTTC.